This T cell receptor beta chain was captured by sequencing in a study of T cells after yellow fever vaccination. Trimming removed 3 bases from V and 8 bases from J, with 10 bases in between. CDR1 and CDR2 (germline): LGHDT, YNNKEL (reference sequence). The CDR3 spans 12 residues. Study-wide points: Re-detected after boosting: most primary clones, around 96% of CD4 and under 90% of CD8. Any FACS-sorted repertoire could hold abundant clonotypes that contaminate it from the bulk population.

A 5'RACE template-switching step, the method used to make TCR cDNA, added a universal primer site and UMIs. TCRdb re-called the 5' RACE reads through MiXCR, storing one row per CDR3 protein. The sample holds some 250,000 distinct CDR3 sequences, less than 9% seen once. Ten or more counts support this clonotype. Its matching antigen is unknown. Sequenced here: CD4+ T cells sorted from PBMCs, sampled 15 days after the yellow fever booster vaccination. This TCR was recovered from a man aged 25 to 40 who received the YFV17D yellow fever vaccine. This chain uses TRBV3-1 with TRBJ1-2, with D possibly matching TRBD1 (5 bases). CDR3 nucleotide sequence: TGTGCCAGCAGCCAGGACACTCTCGGCTACACCTTC. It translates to CASSQDTLGYTF.